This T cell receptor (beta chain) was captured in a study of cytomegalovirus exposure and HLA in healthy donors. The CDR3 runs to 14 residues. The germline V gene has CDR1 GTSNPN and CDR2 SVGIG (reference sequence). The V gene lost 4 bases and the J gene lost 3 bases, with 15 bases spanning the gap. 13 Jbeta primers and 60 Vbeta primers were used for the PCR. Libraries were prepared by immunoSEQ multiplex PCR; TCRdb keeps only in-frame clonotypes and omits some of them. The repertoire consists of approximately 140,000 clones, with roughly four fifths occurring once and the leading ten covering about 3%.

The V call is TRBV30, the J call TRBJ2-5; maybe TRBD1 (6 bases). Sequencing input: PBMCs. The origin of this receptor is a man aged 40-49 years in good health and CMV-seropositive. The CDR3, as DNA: TGTGCCTGGATGGTAGGGGCAGGGGAAGAGACCCAGTACTTC. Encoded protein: CAWMVGAGEETQYF.